Below are 32 T cell receptor beta chains sequenced from a single sample in a study of T and B cells in COVID-19 patients. From blood, about 240-550 ng of genomic DNA served as TRB template. TRB rearrangements were amplified by multiplex PCR with BIOMED2 TRB-A/B primers. MiXCR, run by TCRdb on the multiplex PCR reads, gives a single entry per CDR3 protein. The sample contains just over 5,000 distinct CDR3 sequences, nearly 20% of which appear only once. Input material: blood. These receptors all come from a human donor who had recovered from COVID-19.

The table lists this clonotype with a few counts. The chain couples TRBV4-2 to TRBJ2-1; D gene ambiguous. Germline CDR1 and CDR2: LGHNA and YNFKEQ. V was cut by 7 bases and J by 8 bases, with 15 bases left in between. The CDR3 has 13 amino acids. This chain's CDR3 is CASKQTAVDEQFF. CDR3 sequence (DNA): TGTGCCAGCAAGCAGACGGCGGTGGATGAGCAGTTCTTC.

The chain has TRBV20-1 and TRBJ1-4; TRBD1 matches 9 bases. This CDR3 has 12 amino acids. V shed 6 bases and J 10 bases; nucleotides not matched to a gene: 6. Germline lookup yields CDR1 DFQATT and CDR2 SNEGSKA (reference sequence). The chain's CDR3 is CSATRQGGKLFF. In DNA form, the CDR3 reads TGCAGTGCAACTCGACAGGGGGGAAAACTGTTTTTT.

The chain uses TRBV5-6 and TRBJ2-1, with 12 nucleotides matching TRBD2. This CDR3 region has 16 residues. Germline-derived CDR1 and CDR2 are SGHDT and YYEEEE. V was clipped by 4 bases and J by 8 bases; unmatched bases: 10. The CDR3 DNA sequence: TGTGCCAGCAGCCAACCTCTAGCGGGGGGGCCCGATGAGCAGTTCTTC. Amino acids: CASSQPLAGGPDEQFF.

This clonotype ranks as medium-sized. The chain links TRBV5-6 to TRBJ1-3, with no clear D. The V gene lost 3 bases and the J gene lost 0 bases, with 7 bases spanning the gap. From germline, CDR1 is SGHDT and CDR2 YYEEEE. The CDR3 totals 14 residues. The CDR3 loop reads CASSSAHSGNTIYF. The CDR3 nucleotides are TGTGCCAGCAGCTCGGCCCACTCTGGAAACACCATATATTTT.

This clonotype was detected ten times or more. This sequence joins TRBV6-2 or TRBV6-3 and TRBJ1-1; D is unclear. The V end was cut by 4 bases, the J end by 1 base, with 7 bases between. Germline CDR1 MNHEY, CDR2 SVGEGT. The CDR3 runs to 13 residues. CDR3 residues: CASSWGRNTEAFF. CDR3 nucleotides: TGTGCCAGCAGTTGGGGTCGGAACACTGAAGCTTTCTTT.

In this sample, this clonotype is medium-sized. The CDR3 DNA sequence: TGTGCCAGTAGTATTCTCTCTACCGGTGGGGAGACCCAGTACTTC. Its translation is CASSILSTGGETQYF. The chain combines TRBV19 with TRBJ2-5; D not certain. The CDR3 loop spans 15 amino acids. The germline gives CDR1 LNHDA, CDR2 SQIVND (reference sequence). The ends were cut back, 3 bases at V and 5 bases at J, with 16 bases in the middle.

In its sample, this clonotype is medium-sized. V usage is TRBV11-3 and J usage is TRBJ2-1; D call uncertain. Trimming shortened V by 8 bases and J by 8 bases, and 16 bases separated the two germline ends. This CDR3 has 13 residues. Germline V gene sequence: CDR1 SGHNT, CDR2 YENEEA. The CDR3 DNA follows: TGTGCCAGCGCCCTCGTCGCCCCCCATGAGCAGTTCTTC. This translates into CASALVAPHEQFF. Filled out from reference TRBV11-3 and TRBJ2-1, the complete variable domain reads EAGVVQSPRYKIIEKKQPVAFWCNPISGHNTLYWYLQNLGQGPELLIRYENEEAVDDSQLPKDRFSAERLKGVDSTLKIQPAELGDSAVYLCASALVAPHEQFFGPGTRLTVL.

The genes are TRBV20-1 and TRBJ1-2; TRBD1 is a possible D gene (5 bases). Between the trimmed V and J ends, which lost 3 bases and 1 base, there was a span of 18 bases. This CDR3 is built from 16 residues. Germline V gene data show CDR1 as DFQATT and CDR2 as SNEGSKA (reference sequence). This chain's CDR3 is CSARTSGGNDNYGYTF. CDR3 in DNA: TGCAGTGCTAGGACCTCCGGGGGGAACGATAACTATGGCTACACCTTC.

This clonotype counts as medium-sized (0.01 to 0.1%). This rearrangement joins TRBV12-3 or TRBV12-4 to TRBJ2-1, with 11 bases matching TRBD1. The CDR3 covers 20 residues. Trimming took 5 bases from V and 0 from J; bases not matched to a gene: 15. CDR3 sequence (DNA): TGTGCCAGCAGTCCCTGGACAGGGGGCGACTCGCAGAGCTCCTACAATGAGCAGTTCTTC. Translated: CASSPWTGGDSQSSYNEQFF.

This clonotype is termed medium-sized. The chain uses TRBV27 and TRBJ2-7, with D possibly matching TRBD1 (7 bases). Germline assignment: CDR1 MNHEY and CDR2 SMNVEV (reference sequence). Deletions cut 6 bases from V and 5 bases from J, with 17 bases between. The CDR3 sequence is 14 residues long. In DNA, the CDR3 is TGTGCCAGCAGCCAACGACAGGGCGGGGACGAGCAGTACTTC. Translating gives CASSQRQGGDEQYF.

This clonotype was picked up one time. The chain carries TRBV18 and TRBJ1-2; D uncertain. Germline CDR1 reads KGHSH; CDR2 reads LQKENI. Trimming took off 0 bases at V and 4 bases at J, with 9 bases between the two ends. The CDR3 extends over 14 amino acids. This chain's CDR3 is CASSPPAESYGYTF. In DNA, the CDR3 is TGTGCCAGCTCACCACCGGCAGAAAGCTATGGCTACACCTTC.

This clonotype is medium-sized within its sample. The V call is TRBV19, the J call TRBJ1-4; D may be TRBD1 (6 bases). The CDR3 is made up of 16 amino acids. The germline V and J ends were trimmed by 4 bases and 0 bases, with 12 bases remaining between them. Germline CDR1 LNHDA, CDR2 SQIVND (reference sequence). The DNA of the CDR3 is TGTGCCAGTAGTAGAAAGGGGGGGACAACTAATGAAAAACTGTTTTTT. It specifies CASSRKGGTTNEKLFF.

This sequence joins TRBV20-1 and TRBJ1-6, with 8 bases that match TRBD1. Germline loops: CDR1 DFQATT, CDR2 SNEGSKA (reference sequence). The CDR3 is 14 amino acids. The ends lost 6 bases at V and 10 bases at J; junction bases unmatched: 11. CDR3 bases: TGCAGTGCCCCCCAGGAAGGGACAGGATCACCCCTCCACTTT. Its translation is CSAPQEGTGSPLHF.

This chain joins TRBV6-1 and TRBJ2-2, with 8 bases matching TRBD1. The germline gives CDR1 MNHNS, CDR2 SASEGT. Unmatched junction bases numbered 8, after V lost 5 bases and J lost 6 bases. The CDR3 covers 15 residues. Written as DNA, the CDR3 is TGTGCCAGCAGTTACTCCCAGGGGGCAGCCGGGGAGCTGTTTTTT. This translates into CASSYSQGAAGELFF.

The CDR3 coding sequence is TGCAGTGCTAGGTCCTGGGGGGCTAGTTCAGTGGGGACGAACACCGGGGAGCTGTTTTTT. Its protein is CSARSWGASSVGTNTGELFF. The V and J genes are TRBV20-1 and TRBJ2-2, with D tentatively TRBD1 or TRBD2 (6 bases each). Trimming stripped 3 bases from V and 0 bases from J, with 26 bases between. Germline values: CDR1 DFQATT, CDR2 SNEGSKA (reference sequence). CDR3 size: 20 residues.

By proportion, this clonotype is medium-sized. The chain employs TRBV19 and TRBJ1-5; D is undetermined. The CDR3 loop spans 14 amino acids. CDR1 is LNHDA and CDR2 is SQIVND in the germline V gene (reference sequence). V shed 4 bases and J shed 1 base, with 8 bases lying between them. The CDR3 here is CASSTRLSNQPQHF. The CDR3 coding sequence is TGTGCCAGTAGTACCCGACTGAGCAATCAGCCCCAGCATTTT.

In this sample, this clonotype is medium-sized. The rearrangement links TRBV30 to TRBJ1-2; possible D gene TRBD1, 5 bases. This CDR3 comprises 18 residues. From germline, CDR1 is GTSNPN and CDR2 SVGIG (reference sequence). V was trimmed by 5 bases and J by 2 bases, leaving 27 bases between them. CDR3 residues: CAWGPHRGRDTINYGYTF. CDR3 sequence (DNA): TGTGCCTGGGGCCCTCATAGGGGTCGGGATACGATAAACTATGGCTACACCTTC.

This clonotype appeared a few times. The rearrangement links TRBV5-1 to TRBJ2-1; D is ambiguous. Germline values: CDR1 SGHRS, CDR2 YFSETQ. The CDR3 spans 11 residues. V lost 2 bases to trimming and J lost 8 bases, with 5 bases between them. The CDR3, as DNA: TGCGCCAGCAGCTTTTCGTATGAGCAGTTCTTC. It yields the protein CASSFSYEQFF.

The chain uses TRBV29-1 and TRBJ2-5; 9 bases align to TRBD1. The ends lost 6 bases at V and 5 bases at J; junction bases unmatched: 13. This CDR3 contains 15 residues. CDR1 is SQVTM and CDR2 is ANQGSEA in the germline V gene. The CDR3 DNA reads as TGCAGCGTGGGTGAATGGACAGGGGAGGGGGAGACCCAGTACTTC. Residues: CSVGEWTGEGETQYF.

The chain is built from TRBV7-2 and TRBJ1-5; D may be TRBD1 (5 bases). The V and J ends lost 3 bases and 6 bases respectively, with 12 bases between them. This CDR3 has 14 amino acids. Germline values: CDR1 SGHTA, CDR2 FQGNSA. CDR3 DNA: TGTGCCAGCAGCTTCGGAACTACAGGTCAGCCCCAGCATTTT. Protein product: CASSFGTTGQPQHF.

This clonotype is judged large. V and J are TRBV11-1 and TRBJ2-6; the D is unclear. Per germline, CDR1 SGHAT and CDR2 FQDESV (reference sequence). V was pared by 1 base and J by 4 bases, with 8 bases between. CDR3 length equals 15 residues. This chain's CDR3 is CASSLVLLGANVLTF. CDR3 DNA sequence: TGTGCCAGCAGCTTAGTCCTCCTGGGGGCCAACGTCCTGACTTTC.

In this sample, this clonotype turned up many times. The rearrangement links TRBV20-1 to TRBJ1-2, with 8 nucleotides matching TRBD1. V shed 8 bases, J shed 3 bases, and the junction held 5 bases outside the gene matches. This CDR3 contains 12 residues. CDR1 and CDR2 from the germline V gene are DFQATT and SNEGSKA (reference sequence). The CDR3 spells CSTLDRDYGYTF. Written as DNA, the CDR3 is TGCAGTACCCTGGACAGGGACTATGGCTACACCTTC.

This clonotype has only one observation. The chain uses TRBV11-3 and TRBJ2-4; 12 positions agree with TRBD2. In germline, CDR1 is SGHNT, CDR2 YENEEA. Losses at the gene ends were 0 bases for V and 6 bases for J; bases not matched to a gene: 6. The CDR3 totals 17 residues. The CDR3 here is CASSLDLAGGPGNIQYF. Here the CDR3 DNA reads TGTGCCAGCAGCTTAGATCTAGCGGGGGGGCCCGGAAACATTCAGTACTTC.

This clonotype is labeled as large. At one boundary the junction diverges from the germline segment, which might be a read error. The rearrangement uses TRBV19 and TRBJ2-1; D is tentatively TRBD1 or TRBD2 (5 bases each). The CDR3 covers 12 residues. Germline CDR1 and CDR2: LNHDA and SQIVND (reference sequence). Written as DNA, the CDR3 is TGCGCCGCCGGGGCATCCTACAATGAGCAGTTCTTC. It specifies CAAGASYNEQFF.

This clonotype was observed a handful of times. The chain employs TRBV5-1 and TRBJ1-4; weak D call: TRBD1 (6 bases). V lost 5 bases and J lost 10, with 18 bases in between. CDR3 length: 14 amino acids. Germline CDR1 SGHRS, CDR2 YFSETQ. The CDR3 sequence is CASRFGGALGKLFF. CDR3 coding DNA: TGCGCCAGCAGGTTCGGGGGGGCACTAGGAAAACTGTTTTTT.

Note on this clonotype: Without the conserved terminal phenylalanine or tryptophan, this CDR3 likely stems from a read error. This rearrangement joins TRBV7-6 to TRBJ2-2; D uncertain. CDR3 length: 15 amino acids. Germline CDR1 and CDR2: SGHVS and FNYEAQ. V was cut by 4 bases and J by 4 bases, with 13 bases left in between. CDR3 DNA: TGTGCCAGCAGCTCGAGACATGGGCGCACCGGGGAGCTGTTTCTT. This codes for CASSSRHGRTGELFL.

This clonotype was detected once. This chain connects TRBV12-3 or TRBV12-4 to TRBJ2-4, with 11 positions matching TRBD2. The CDR3 is 17 residues long. The trim removed 6 bases at V and 1 base at J, leaving 8 bases unmatched. CDR3 DNA: TGTGCCAGCAGCCCCTTAGCGGGGGGGCGGGCCAAAAACATTCAGTACTTC. Its protein is CASSPLAGGRAKNIQYF.

This clonotype is termed medium-sized (0.01 to 0.1%). CDR3 sequence (DNA): TGTGCCAGCAGCCCCACAGGGGCTAGCACAGATACGCAGTATTTT. Encoded protein: CASSPTGASTDTQYF. The rearrangement uses TRBV6-6 and TRBJ2-3; 7 positions match TRBD1. Germline CDR1 and CDR2: MNHNY and SVGAGI (reference sequence). The CDR3 consists of 15 residues. The V segment lost 6 bases and the J segment 0 bases; nucleotides outside the gene matches: 6.

This clonotype is judged large (0.1 to 1%). J is TRBJ2-7 and V is TRBV29-1, with D unresolved. The V gene's germline CDR1 is SQVTM and CDR2 ANQGSEA. V lost 1 base and J lost 2, with 9 bases in between. The CDR3 sequence is 13 residues long. CDR3 residues: CSVEGPIPYEQYF. The CDR3 region has the DNA TGCAGCGTTGAAGGACCCATACCCTACGAGCAGTACTTC.

This clonotype was counted only a few times. The chain has TRBV7-9 and TRBJ1-6; 7 bases agree with TRBD1. CDR1 and CDR2 (germline): SEHNR, FQNEAQ (reference sequence). Trimming removed 4 bases from V and 7 bases from J; junction bases left unmatched: 4. The CDR3 runs to 14 residues. The DNA of the CDR3 is TGTGCCAGCAGCTCGGACAGGTCGAATTCACCCCTCCACTTT. Amino acid sequence: CASSSDRSNSPLHF.

The chain employs TRBV5-4 and TRBJ1-1; D possibly corresponds to TRBD1 (6 bases). The germline V gene encodes CDR1 SGHNT and CDR2 YYREEE (reference sequence). Trimming left V 3 bases short and J 0 bases short, with 15 bases between. The CDR3 sequence is 16 residues long. CDR3 DNA sequence: TGTGCCAGCAGCTGGGGGGCGGGGCCCCTGAACACTGAAGCTTTCTTT. It translates to CASSWGAGPLNTEAFF.

The rearrangement joins TRBV25-1 to TRBJ2-5; 9 positions match TRBD1. Per the germline V gene, CDR1 is MGHDK and CDR2 is SYGVNS. CDR3 length equals 15 residues. The V gene end was trimmed by 4 bases and the J gene end by 4 bases; junction bases not matched to a gene: 7. The CDR3 sequence: CASSATGGAGETQYF. Here the CDR3 DNA reads TGTGCCAGCAGTGCCACAGGGGGCGCAGGAGAGACCCAGTACTTC.